This T cell receptor (beta chain) was recovered during a study of T cells in localized non-small cell lung cancer. Study-level findings and limits: Higher blood T cell density tracked longer overall survival. Heterogeneity cannot be ruled out, as sequencing used one tumor region only. Among the top 100 tumor clones, a median 57 appeared in adjacent lung. Uninvolved nearby lung showed the greatest T cell clonality, exceeding that found in tumor.

Germline assignment: CDR1 KGHSH and CDR2 LQKENI. This CDR3 region has 13 residues. V shed 4 bases, J shed 5 bases, and the junction held 3 bases outside the gene matches. As to this clone: Its specificity is not known.

Assay used: immunoSEQ multiplex PCR; TCRdb lists only in-frame clones, some missing. This sample has over 30,000 clones; roughly 88% occur once, and the top ten carry less than 3.5%. This TCR came from a woman aged 35 to 70 with stage I lung adenocarcinoma. The sample was peripheral blood, taken before any cancer treatment. The chain has TRBV18 and TRBJ2-5; 8 bases map to TRBD1. The CDR3 DNA reads as TGTGCCAGCTCACTCGGACAGGGTGAGACCCAGTACTTC. This gives the protein CASSLGQGETQYF. Supplemented by reference TRBV18 and TRBJ2-5, the full variable domain reads NAGVMQNPRHLVRRRGQEARLRCSPMKGHSHVYWYRQLPEEGLKFMVYLQKENIIDESGMPKERFSAEFPKEGPSILRIQQVVRGDSAAYFCASSLGQGETQYFGPGTRLLVL.